Below, one TCR beta chain is given with its context. This specimen comes from a study of neoadjuvant anti-PD-1 for oral cavity cancer. Study at large: Nivolumab at 3 mg/kg was mostly given biweekly, three to four doses, pre-surgery.

Generated by immunoSEQ multiplex PCR, the TCRdb table keeps only in-frame clones and is missing some. Of about 9,800 clones listed, roughly 62% were seen once; the top ten hold 3.5% to 4.5%. Time point defined: after neoadjuvant nivolumab, at surgical resection. The specimen was PBMCs, collected after nivolumab (anti-PD-1) treatment. This clonotype originated in a person between 35 and 79 years old with oral cavity squamous cell carcinoma.

The CDR3 DNA reads as TGTGCCAGCAGCTTAGAAGCGGGCTTCACAGATACGCAGTATTTT. Translated: CASSLEAGFTDTQYF. J is TRBJ2-3 and V is TRBV7-2; possibly TRBD2 for D (6 bases). The CDR3 covers 15 residues. Germline lookup yields CDR1 SGHTA and CDR2 FQGNSA. Trimming took off 1 base at V and 2 bases at J, with 10 bases between the two ends.